This T cell receptor (beta chain) appears in the sequencing data of a study of human T cells and chemical hapten exposure (dated by TCRdb to the early 2020s). About the full investigation: For sensitization, 2% DPC in acetone was applied to a 2 cm by 2 cm area of upper inner arm skin. Weekly therapeutic DPC doses were additionally applied to the scalp of patients throughout the approximately 23-week study period. Patch testing on the upper back used Finn chambers containing 0.01% DPC, with scoring done after 6 days according to International Contact Dermatitis Research Group standards. The mostly female patient cohort included alopecia areata with under or over 50% scalp involvement, alopecia totalis and alopecia universalis. Libraries were combined into a pool for sequencing, and differences in TCR yield between samples came mainly from small differences in library volumes within the pool. Peripheral blood TCR repertoire changes were tracked in vivo in alopecia patients during primary and secondary sensitization to the hapten diphenylcyclopropenone (DPC). Patient blood was sampled pre-sensitization (week 0) and at 2, 6 and about 24 weeks after DPC sensitization. Blood for TCR sequencing was provided by twenty-nine alopecia patients at one to four time points (pre-sensitization, 2, 6 and 24 weeks). Both TCR alpha and TCR beta chains were sequenced from each blood RNA sample. The investigation overall reported the following: A positive correlation was found between the number of PT1 expanded TCRs and patch test score, with significance reached at thresholds 8, 16 and 32 but not 4. Expanded TCRs formed significantly more large CDR3 similarity clusters than pre-sensitization or healthy control sets, consistent with antigen-driven responses. All patients had alopecia, a presumed autoimmune disease, so their immune response might differ from that of healthy individuals. DPC sensitization did not change how many TCRs were above 1 in 1000 frequency, and no evidence was found of alterations in global repertoire structure. Repeated subsampling changed both the strength of the expansion versus patch-test correlation and the threshold at which that correlation became significant.

The library came from RACE. Sequencing was performed on a NextSeq 500. During library preparation, unique molecular identifiers were attached to individual cDNA molecules so that TCRs could be counted in a quantitative, reproducible way. Per the authors' processing: Samples had a median of roughly 100,000 TCRs, with a range from roughly 23,224 to 700,000. The Decombinator software suite was used to annotate V, J and CDR3 in the TCR reads. For the PS versus PT1 abundance plots, all samples were subsampled to the same number of TCRs (28,000). Expanded TCRs were defined as absent before sensitization and observed at least eight times at the 2-week time point. The public reads were reanalyzed by TCRdb: fastp trimming at Q25, MiXCR alignment, in-frame beta chains only. CDR3 protein sequences are deduplicated, and each keeps its most common genes and DNA. TCRdb assigned the V and J calls; the authors' analysis was not used. The sample table contains fewer than 45,000 distinct CDR3 sequences; only one count was recorded for 12% of them. Around 1.9% of the sample is in the top ten clones.

As to this clonotype: The antigen it binds to is not known. One base away there is no much larger clone; base qualities are not given.

Germline trimming: 0 bases from V, 8 bases from J; junction bases outside gene matches: 2. Taken from cysteine to phenylalanine, the CDR3 has 14 residues. Just CDR3 DNA is preserved here, 42 bases in frame from base 1. CDR1 and CDR2, looked up from the germline V gene, are SGHRS and YFSETQ. The sample's time point label, decoded: pre-sensitization, week 0. The meaning of the sample's treatment or condition label: therapeutic diphenylcyclopropenone sensitization with weekly scalp DPC. Total RNA was extracted from unfractionated whole blood collected in Tempus Blood RNA tubes. At each patch-test visit, blood was drawn before the patch test was applied. Patients were considered eligible if aged 18 to 70, diagnosed with alopecia and deemed suitable for DPC therapy, and patients were excluded if pregnant.

The sequence derives from a woman aged 35 to 49 with alopecia areata. Some clones in this sample may be carry-over from other donors' samples. Source: whole blood, taken in connection with sensitization to the hapten diphenylcyclopropenone (DPC). The sequence links TRBV5-1 to TRBJ1-6, with 7 bases matching TRBD1. In nucleotide form, the sequence is TGCGCCAGCAGCTTGGGGACAGGTTATTCACCCCTCCACTTT. Its protein reads: CASSLGTGYSPLHF.